This entry lists 23 T cell receptor beta chains sequenced from one sample in a study of PD-1 blockade in mismatch repair-deficient tumors. Sequenced by immunoSEQ multiplex PCR; TCRdb stores in-frame clones only, minus some. Counted here are some 130,000 clones, around nine tenths occurring once; the ten biggest clones make up over 9.5%. The source material was peripheral blood, sampled 70 to 73 weeks after starting pembrolizumab. The receptors come from an adult with mismatch repair-deficient cancer.

V gene TRBV12-5 combines with J gene TRBJ1-1, with D possibly TRBD1 on 6 matching bases. Trimming cost V 6 bases and J 4 bases, with 9 bases left between them. The CDR3 totals 12 residues. In germline, CDR1 is LGHNT, CDR2 FRNRAP. The CDR3 bases are TGTGCTAGTGGCAAGGGGGGCACTGAAGCTTTCTTT. Translation gives CASGKGGTEAFF.

A single count supports this clone. This rearrangement joins TRBV11-2 to TRBJ1-2; D unresolved. CDR3 length: 14 residues. Trimming removed 5 bases from V and 2 bases from J, with 12 bases in between. Germline CDR1 reads SGHAT; CDR2 reads FQNNGV. CDR3 protein: CASSITTANYGYTF. CDR3 DNA: TGTGCCAGCAGCATTACCACAGCGAACTATGGCTACACCTTC.

This clone has just a few counts. The chain links TRBV6-5 to TRBJ2-5, with D unclear. The CDR3 contains 11 residues. V gave up 4 bases and J gave up 5 bases, with 5 bases separating them. Germline V gives CDR1 MNHEY, CDR2 SVGAGI. The CDR3 loop reads CASSLGETQYF. As DNA, the CDR3 is TGTGCCAGCAGTTTAGGGGAGACCCAGTACTTC.

In this sample, this clone turned up a few times. The chain carries TRBV27 and TRBJ2-7; no reliable D call. The CDR3 runs 13 residues. Germline values: CDR1 MNHEY, CDR2 SMNVEV (reference sequence). The ends were cut back, 8 bases at V and 6 bases at J, with 17 bases in the middle. The CDR3 DNA reads as TGTGCCAGCTCTCGCTTCTCTTTGGGCGAGCAGTACTTC. As protein: CASSRFSLGEQYF.

The J gene is TRBJ1-2, the V gene TRBV19, with D tentatively TRBD1 (6 bases). This CDR3 is built from 11 residues. Germline V gene data show CDR1 as LNHDA and CDR2 as SQIVND (reference sequence). V was clipped by 11 bases and J by 6 bases, with 13 bases between them. CDR3 bases: TGTGCCCTTGCAGGGGCGGATGGCTACACCTTC. Protein product: CALAGADGYTF.

V usage is TRBV27 and J usage is TRBJ1-4, with a tentative D call TRBD1 (5 bases). Trimming stripped 6 bases from V and 5 bases from J, with 28 bases between. The CDR3 extends over 19 amino acids. The germline V gene encodes CDR1 MNHEY and CDR2 SMNVEV (reference sequence). The CDR3 loop reads CASSLGLGVGVFFNEKLFF. Written as DNA, the CDR3 is TGTGCCAGCAGCCTCGGTTTAGGGGTGGGGGTTTTTTTCAATGAAAAACTGTTTTTT.

The V call is TRBV7-2, the J call TRBJ2-3, with 7 bases identical to TRBD2. This CDR3 is 18 amino acids long. Unmatched junction bases numbered 12, after V lost 1 base and J lost 2 bases. Germline V gene lookup returns CDR1 SGHTA and CDR2 FQGNSA. This CDR3 is CASSLERAGTTNTDTQYF. CDR3 DNA sequence: TGTGCCAGCAGCTTAGAGAGGGCCGGGACTACCAACACAGATACGCAGTATTTT.

The V call is TRBV4-3, the J call TRBJ1-1; 8 bases map to TRBD1. Per germline, CDR1 LGHNA and CDR2 YSLEER. The CDR3 is 15 residues long. The J segment lost 4 bases and the V segment lost 1 base, leaving 5 bases of the junction unmatched. This CDR3 reads CASSQATTGVTEAFF. The CDR3 nucleotides read TGCGCCAGCAGCCAAGCCACGACAGGGGTCACTGAAGCTTTCTTT.

The CDR3 reads CASSQERGADTQYF. CDR3 nucleotide sequence: TGCGCCAGCAGCCAAGAACGCGGGGCGGATACGCAGTATTTT. The chain carries TRBV4-3 and TRBJ2-3, with D possibly TRBD2 on 6 matching bases. Deletions cut 0 bases from V and 6 bases from J, with 10 bases between. CDR3 length: 14 amino acids. Germline V gene sequence: CDR1 LGHNA, CDR2 YSLEER.

The CDR3 protein is CSVVPGDTQYF. The DNA of the CDR3 is TGCAGCGTTGTACCGGGGGATACGCAGTATTTT. The rearrangement links TRBV29-1 to TRBJ2-3, with D perhaps matching TRBD2 (5 bases). Germline V CDR1 and CDR2: SQVTM, ANQGSEA. The V and J ends lost 4 bases and 6 bases respectively, with 8 bases between them. The CDR3 contains 11 residues.

This rearrangement joins TRBV4-3 to TRBJ2-7, with D tentatively TRBD1 (7 bases). Germline values: CDR1 LGHNA, CDR2 YSLEER. This CDR3 contains 16 residues. V dropped 5 bases and J dropped 0 bases, with 17 bases sitting between them. The CDR3 DNA is TGCGCCAGCAGCGCCCGCGGGGACAGATCCTCCTACGAGCAGTACTTC. It encodes CASSARGDRSSYEQYF.

V usage is TRBV28 and J usage is TRBJ2-7; tentatively, D is TRBD1 or TRBD2 (6 bases each). CDR3 size: 15 residues. Germline assignment: CDR1 MDHEN and CDR2 SYDVKM. V was clipped by 8 bases and J by 2 bases, with 19 bases between them. CDR3 residues: CASRGQGRFPYEQYF. CDR3 nucleotides: TGTGCCAGCCGGGGGCAGGGCCGTTTTCCCTACGAGCAGTACTTC.

As to this clone: Other DNA sequences in this specimen translate into the identical CDR3. V and J are TRBV6-6 and TRBJ2-2; D not resolved. Germline-derived CDR1 and CDR2 are MNHNY and SVGAGI (reference sequence). Trimming pared 0 bases from V and 5 bases from J, leaving 1 base between. This CDR3 comprises 12 residues. The CDR3 reads CASSYSTGELFF. CDR3 DNA: TGTGCCAGCAGTTACTCGACCGGGGAGCTGTTTTTT.

CDR3 amino acids: CASRRPLSTDTQYF. The CDR3 DNA sequence: TGTGCCAGCCGCCGACCCCTGAGCACAGATACGCAGTATTTT. This sequence joins TRBV28 and TRBJ2-3; D unresolved. The CDR3 totals 14 residues. V was shortened by 8 bases and J by 0 bases, with 12 bases between the two germline ends. Per the germline V gene, CDR1 is MDHEN and CDR2 is SYDVKM.

This rearrangement joins TRBV9 to TRBJ2-1, with TRBD1 matching 9 bases. J lost 2 bases, V lost 3 bases, and 6 bases had no gene match. This CDR3 contains 16 residues. Germline values: CDR1 SGDLS, CDR2 YYNGEE. The CDR3 region has the DNA TGTGCCAGCAGCGCCCCCGGGACAGGGACCTACAATGAGCAGTTCTTC. The encoded protein is CASSAPGTGTYNEQFF. The variable domain in full, completed from reference TRBV9 and TRBJ2-1, reads DSGVTQTPKHLITATGQRVTLRCSPRSGDLSVYWYQQSLDQGLQFLIQYYNGEERAKGNILERFSAQQFPDLHSELNLSSLELGDSALYFCASSAPGTGTYNEQFFGPGTRLTVL.

This chain's CDR3 is CASSRNNEQFF. The DNA for the CDR3 is TGTGCCAGTAGTAGAAACAATGAGCAGTTCTTC. The chain employs TRBV19 and TRBJ2-1; D ambiguous. CDR3 length: 11 residues. V was pared by 4 bases and J by 5 bases, with 3 bases between. Germline V gives CDR1 LNHDA, CDR2 SQIVND (reference sequence).

The V call is TRBV5-4, the J call TRBJ1-4; D unclear. The CDR3 extends over 15 amino acids. Germline values: CDR1 SGHNT, CDR2 YYREEE (reference sequence). Between the trimmed V and J ends, which lost 2 bases and 5 bases, there was a span of 13 bases. The CDR3 sequence: CASSFLGTENEKLFF. Here the CDR3 DNA reads TGTGCCAGCAGCTTTCTGGGAACCGAAAATGAAAAACTGTTTTTT.

This sequence joins TRBV5-4 and TRBJ2-7, with 12 bases matching TRBD2. Germline values: CDR1 SGHNT, CDR2 YYREEE (reference sequence). J was trimmed by 6 bases and V by 4 bases; bases with no gene match: 8. The length of the CDR3 is 15 residues. Written as DNA, the CDR3 is TGTGCCAGCAGCGCTCCGACTAGCGGGAGTTTCGAGCAGTACTTC. Amino acid sequence: CASSAPTSGSFEQYF.

This clone was picked up one time. The chain carries TRBV4-1 and TRBJ2-7; D not certain. The CDR3 consists of 15 residues. Germline CDR1 is MGHRA and CDR2 is YSYEKL. Trimming pared 1 base from V and 0 bases from J, leaving 10 bases between. The CDR3 DNA reads TGCGCCAGCAGCCAAGTTCTGGGCAACTCCTACGAGCAGTACTTC. It codes for CASSQVLGNSYEQYF.

This chain connects TRBV2 to TRBJ2-5; 7 nucleotides align to TRBD2. Unmatched junction bases numbered 10, after V lost 6 bases and J lost 3 bases. The length of the CDR3 is 15 residues. In germline, CDR1 is SNHLY, CDR2 FYNNEI. The CDR3: CASSPGGPGEETQYF. For the CDR3, the DNA is TGTGCCAGCAGCCCGGGGGGACCTGGGGAAGAGACCCAGTACTTC.

Here the CDR3 DNA reads TGTGCCAGCAGTTATCGGGAAACAGATACGCAGTATTTT. This encodes CASSYRETDTQYF. The V call is TRBV6-6, the J call TRBJ2-3, with a weak D call TRBD2 (5 bases). V lost 3 bases and J lost 3, with 7 bases in between. The germline CDR1 and CDR2 sequences are MNHNY and SVGAGI (reference sequence). The CDR3 spans 13 residues.

As DNA, the CDR3 is TGTGCCAGTAGTATTTATGCGGGAGGTGCCTACAATGAGCAGTTCTTC. Protein: CASSIYAGGAYNEQFF. The chain links TRBV19 to TRBJ2-1, with 8 bases aligning to TRBD2. Germline CDR1 and CDR2: LNHDA and SQIVND (reference sequence). This CDR3 comprises 16 residues. Losses at the gene ends were 3 bases for V and 2 bases for J; bases not matched to a gene: 6.

This clone was seen only once. The chain employs TRBV6-5 and TRBJ2-7; D is unclear. The CDR3 is made up of 13 amino acids. V was pared by 0 bases and J by 5 bases, with 8 bases between. CDR1 is MNHEY, CDR2 SVGAGI, per germline. CDR3 protein: CASSYSGIDEQYF. The CDR3, as DNA: TGTGCCAGCAGTTACTCGGGAATTGACGAGCAGTACTTC.